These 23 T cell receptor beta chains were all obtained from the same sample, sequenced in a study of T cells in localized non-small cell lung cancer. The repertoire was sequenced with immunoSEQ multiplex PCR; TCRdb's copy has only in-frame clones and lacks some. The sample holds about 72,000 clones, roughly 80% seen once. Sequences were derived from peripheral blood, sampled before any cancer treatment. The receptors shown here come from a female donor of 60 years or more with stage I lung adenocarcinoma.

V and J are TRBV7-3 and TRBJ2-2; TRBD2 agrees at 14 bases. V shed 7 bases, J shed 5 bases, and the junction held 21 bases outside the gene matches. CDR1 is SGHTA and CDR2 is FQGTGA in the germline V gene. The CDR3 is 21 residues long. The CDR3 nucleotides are TGTGCCAGCACCCCTAGGTTATCCGGGACTAGCGGGGGCCTACGAACCGGGGAGCTGTTTTTT. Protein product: CASTPRLSGTSGGLRTGELFF.

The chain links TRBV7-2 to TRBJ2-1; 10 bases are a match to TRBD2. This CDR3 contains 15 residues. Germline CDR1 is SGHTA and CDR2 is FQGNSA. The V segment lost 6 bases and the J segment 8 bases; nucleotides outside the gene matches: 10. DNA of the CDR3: TGTGCCAGCAGTCGAACCGGGACTAGCGTCCATGAGCAGTTCTTC. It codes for CASSRTGTSVHEQFF.

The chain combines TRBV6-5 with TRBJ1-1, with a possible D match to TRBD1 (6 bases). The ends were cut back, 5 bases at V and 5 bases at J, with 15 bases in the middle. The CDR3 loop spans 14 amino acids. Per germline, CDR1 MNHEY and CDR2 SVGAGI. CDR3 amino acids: CASSRLQGGTEAFF. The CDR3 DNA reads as TGTGCCAGCAGTCGATTACAGGGAGGGACTGAAGCTTTCTTT.

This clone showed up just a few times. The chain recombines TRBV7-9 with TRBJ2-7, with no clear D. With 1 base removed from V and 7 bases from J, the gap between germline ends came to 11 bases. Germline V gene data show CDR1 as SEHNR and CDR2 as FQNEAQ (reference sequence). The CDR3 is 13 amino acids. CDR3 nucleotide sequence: TGTGCCAGCAGCTTAGTAAGGGTGCAGGAGCAGTACTTC. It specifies CASSLVRVQEQYF.

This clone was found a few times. The CDR3 DNA reads as TGTGCCAGCAGCTCGGGACTAGCGGGAGGAGTAGAGACCCAGTACTTC. Translating gives CASSSGLAGGVETQYF. The chain couples TRBV7-2 to TRBJ2-5; 15 bases fit TRBD2. With 4 bases clipped from V and 4 bases from J, the junction kept 4 bases outside the gene matches. The CDR3 length is 16 residues. Germline lookup yields CDR1 SGHTA and CDR2 FQGNSA.

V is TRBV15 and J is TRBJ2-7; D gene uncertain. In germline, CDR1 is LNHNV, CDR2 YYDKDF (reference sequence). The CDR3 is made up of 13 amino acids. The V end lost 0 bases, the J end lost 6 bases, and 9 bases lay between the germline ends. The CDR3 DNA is TGTGCCACCAGCAGAGACGAGCATTTCGAGCAGTACTTC. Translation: CATSRDEHFEQYF.

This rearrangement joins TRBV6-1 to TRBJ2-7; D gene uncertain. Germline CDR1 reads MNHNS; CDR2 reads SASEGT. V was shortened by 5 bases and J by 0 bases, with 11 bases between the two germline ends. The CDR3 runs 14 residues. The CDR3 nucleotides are TGTGCCAGCAGTTGGGCGGCAAGCTCCTACGAGCAGTACTTC. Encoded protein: CASSWAASSYEQYF.

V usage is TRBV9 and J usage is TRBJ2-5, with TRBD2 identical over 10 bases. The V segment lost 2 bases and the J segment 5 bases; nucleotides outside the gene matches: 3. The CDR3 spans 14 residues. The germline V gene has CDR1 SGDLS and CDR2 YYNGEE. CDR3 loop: CASSVSGGWETQYF. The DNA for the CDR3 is TGTGCCAGCAGCGTTAGCGGGGGGTGGGAGACCCAGTACTTC.

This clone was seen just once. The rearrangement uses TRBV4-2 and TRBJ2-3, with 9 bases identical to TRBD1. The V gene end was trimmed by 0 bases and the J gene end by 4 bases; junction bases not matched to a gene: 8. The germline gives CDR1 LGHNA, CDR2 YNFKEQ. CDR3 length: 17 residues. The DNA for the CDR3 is TGTGCCAGCAGCCAAGATTCCAGACAGGGGGAGGCAGATACGCAGTATTTT. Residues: CASSQDSRQGEADTQYF.

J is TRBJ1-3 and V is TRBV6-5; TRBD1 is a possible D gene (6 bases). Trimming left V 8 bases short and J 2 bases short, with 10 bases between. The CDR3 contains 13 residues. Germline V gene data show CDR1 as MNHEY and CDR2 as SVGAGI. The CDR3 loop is CASGRGPGNTIYF. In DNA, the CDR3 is TGTGCCAGCGGACGGGGGCCTGGAAACACCATATATTTT.

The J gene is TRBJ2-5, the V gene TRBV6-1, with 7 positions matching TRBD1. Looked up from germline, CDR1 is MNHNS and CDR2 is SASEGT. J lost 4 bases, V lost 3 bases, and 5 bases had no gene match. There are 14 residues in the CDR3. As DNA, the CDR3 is TGTGCCAGCAGTGATGGTAGGGGGCGAGAGACCCAGTACTTC. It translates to CASSDGRGRETQYF.

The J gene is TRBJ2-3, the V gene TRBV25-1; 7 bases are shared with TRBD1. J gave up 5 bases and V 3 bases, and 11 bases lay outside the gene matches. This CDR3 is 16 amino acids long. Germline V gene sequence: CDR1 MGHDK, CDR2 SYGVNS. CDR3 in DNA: TGTGCCAGCAGTGACGCCTATCGGGACAGAGGAGATACGCAGTATTTT. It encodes CASSDAYRDRGDTQYF.

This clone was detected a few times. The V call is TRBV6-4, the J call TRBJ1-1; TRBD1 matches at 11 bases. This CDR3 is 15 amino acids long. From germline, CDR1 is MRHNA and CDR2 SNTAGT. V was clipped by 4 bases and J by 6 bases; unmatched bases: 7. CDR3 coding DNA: TGTGCCAGCAGTGCAACGGGACAGGGGGGGTCTGAAGCTTTCTTT. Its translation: CASSATGQGGSEAFF.

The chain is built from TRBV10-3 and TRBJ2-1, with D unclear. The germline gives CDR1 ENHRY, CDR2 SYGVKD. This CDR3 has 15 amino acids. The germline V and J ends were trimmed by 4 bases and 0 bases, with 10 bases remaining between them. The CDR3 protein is CAISVDPRSYNEQFF. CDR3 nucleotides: TGTGCCATCAGTGTGGACCCACGCTCCTACAATGAGCAGTTCTTC.

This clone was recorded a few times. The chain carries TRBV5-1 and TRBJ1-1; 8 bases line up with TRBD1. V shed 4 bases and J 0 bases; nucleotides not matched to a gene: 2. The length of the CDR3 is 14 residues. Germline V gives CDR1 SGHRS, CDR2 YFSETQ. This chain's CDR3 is CASSAGQVNTEAFF. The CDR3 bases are TGCGCCAGCAGCGCGGGACAGGTGAACACTGAAGCTTTCTTT.

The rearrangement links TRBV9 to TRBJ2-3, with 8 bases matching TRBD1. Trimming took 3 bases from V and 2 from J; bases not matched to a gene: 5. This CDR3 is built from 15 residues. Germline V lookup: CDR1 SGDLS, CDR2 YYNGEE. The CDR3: CASSGTGTITDTQYF. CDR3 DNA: TGTGCCAGCAGCGGGACAGGGACCATCACAGATACGCAGTATTTT.

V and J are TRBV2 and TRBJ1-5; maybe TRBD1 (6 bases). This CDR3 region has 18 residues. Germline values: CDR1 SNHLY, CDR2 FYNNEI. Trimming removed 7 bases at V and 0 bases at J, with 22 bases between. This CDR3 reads CASTRDTQPLYSNQPQHF. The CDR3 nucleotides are TGTGCCAGCACTCGGGACACCCAACCCCTCTATAGCAATCAGCCCCAGCATTTT.

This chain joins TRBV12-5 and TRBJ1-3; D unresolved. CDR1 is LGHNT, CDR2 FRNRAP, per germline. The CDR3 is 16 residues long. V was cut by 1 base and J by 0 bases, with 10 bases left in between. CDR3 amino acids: CASGLGNPSSGNTIYF. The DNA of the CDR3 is TGTGCTAGTGGTTTGGGCAACCCGAGCTCTGGAAACACCATATATTTT.

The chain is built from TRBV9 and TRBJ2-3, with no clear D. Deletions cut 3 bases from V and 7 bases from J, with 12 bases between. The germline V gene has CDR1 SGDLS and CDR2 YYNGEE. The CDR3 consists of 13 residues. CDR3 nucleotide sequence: TGTGCCAGCAGCGCTCCGTTTGATAATACGCAGTATTTT. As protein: CASSAPFDNTQYF.

The chain's CDR3 is CASSEWRTGLNTIYF. The DNA for the CDR3 is TGTGCCAGCAGTGAATGGCGGACAGGACTTAACACCATATATTTT. This chain uses TRBV25-1 with TRBJ1-3, with 7 nucleotides matching TRBD1. V was clipped by 1 base and J by 7 bases; unmatched bases: 7. There are 15 residues in the CDR3. Looked up from germline, CDR1 is MGHDK and CDR2 is SYGVNS.

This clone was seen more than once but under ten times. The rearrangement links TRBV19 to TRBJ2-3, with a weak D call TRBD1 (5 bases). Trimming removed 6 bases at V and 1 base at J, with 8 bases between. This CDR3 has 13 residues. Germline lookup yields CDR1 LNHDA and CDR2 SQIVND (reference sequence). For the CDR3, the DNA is TGTGCCAGTAGGTCCAGGGGCACAGATACGCAGTATTTT. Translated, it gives CASRSRGTDTQYF.

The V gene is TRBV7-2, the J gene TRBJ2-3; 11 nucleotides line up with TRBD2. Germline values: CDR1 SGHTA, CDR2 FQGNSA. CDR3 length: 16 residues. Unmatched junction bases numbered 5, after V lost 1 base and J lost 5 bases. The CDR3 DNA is TGTGCCAGCAGCTTAGGGCTAGCGGGGGGAGGAGATACGCAGTATTTT. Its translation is CASSLGLAGGGDTQYF.

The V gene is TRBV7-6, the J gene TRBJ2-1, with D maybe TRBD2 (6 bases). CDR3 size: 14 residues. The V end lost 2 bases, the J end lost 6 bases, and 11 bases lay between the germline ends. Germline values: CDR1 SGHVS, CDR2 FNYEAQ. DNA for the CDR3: TGTGCCAGCAGCTTAATTGACGGGAGCAATGAGCAGTTCTTC. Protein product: CASSLIDGSNEQFF.